These 23 T cell receptor beta chains originate from one sample sequenced in a study of T-cell memory formation after mild COVID-19. TCRdb re-derived calls from the 5' RACE reads in MiXCR, one entry per CDR3 protein. The sample holds 300,000 to 350,000 distinct CDR3 sequences, 14% seen once. The source material was PBMCs or a T cell subset sorted from them (not recorded which). These receptors all stem from a man in his late teens or twenties who had mild COVID-19 (a few samples of this study predate the infection). Cell type and time point are not known.

This clonotype was seen at least ten times. The V gene is TRBV5-1, the J gene TRBJ1-4; perhaps TRBD1 as D (6 bases). Deletions cut 4 bases from V and 0 bases from J, with 28 bases between. Germline V CDR1 and CDR2: SGHRS, YFSETQ. The length of the CDR3 is 21 residues. For the CDR3, the DNA is TGCGCCAGCAGCCCCGGGCGGAGGGGGGCCCTAGCCAACGCAACTAATGAAAAACTGTTTTTT. It is translated as CASSPGRRGALANATNEKLFF.

This chain connects TRBV5-1 to TRBJ2-1; D call uncertain. Trimming cost V 0 bases and J 8 bases, with 15 bases left between them. Germline CDR1 is SGHRS and CDR2 is YFSETQ. There are 15 residues in the CDR3. In DNA form, the CDR3 reads TGCGCCAGCAGCTTGGGGTCACTGGACGGCGATGAGCAGTTCTTC. This gives the protein CASSLGSLDGDEQFF.

The CDR3 nucleotides read TGTGCCAGCAGCCCCTGGCGGGGTGACTATGGCTACACCTTC. Amino acids: CASSPWRGDYGYTF. The V gene is TRBV7-6, the J gene TRBJ1-2; D not certain. Germline values: CDR1 SGHVS, CDR2 FNYEAQ. Deletions cut 5 bases from V and 3 bases from J, with 13 bases between. This CDR3 region has 14 residues.

Only a few counts were recorded for this clonotype. The chain carries TRBV6-2 or TRBV6-3 and TRBJ1-5; the D gene is possibly TRBD1 (5 bases). Trimming left V 2 bases short and J 7 bases short, with 9 bases between. Germline V gives CDR1 MNHEY, CDR2 SVGEGT. The CDR3 is 13 amino acids. Written as DNA, the CDR3 is TGTGCCAGCAGTTACGAGGGGAAACAGCCCCAGCATTTT. Its protein is CASSYEGKQPQHF.

The chain combines TRBV7-9 with TRBJ2-7; 9 bases agree with TRBD2. The CDR3 consists of 18 residues. The germline gives CDR1 SEHNR, CDR2 FQNEAQ (reference sequence). With 2 bases clipped from V and 3 bases from J, the junction kept 14 bases outside the gene matches. The CDR3 bases are TGTGCCAGCAGCTTACGAGCAGCGGGGGGACTCAGGGACTACGAGCAGTACTTC. This encodes CASSLRAAGGLRDYEQYF.

This clonotype was found many times. V is TRBV7-9 and J is TRBJ2-7; possibly TRBD2 for D (5 bases). The V end was cut by 6 bases, the J end by 6 bases, with 18 bases between. This CDR3 is 14 amino acids long. Germline values: CDR1 SEHNR, CDR2 FQNEAQ (reference sequence). CDR3 nucleotides: TGTGCCAGCAGTACCCGGGGTAGGGAACGCGAGCAGTACGTC. It translates to CASSTRGREREQYV.

Only a few counts were recorded for this clonotype. The chain has TRBV6-6 and TRBJ2-7; D uncertain. CDR3 length: 14 amino acids. The V gene lost 2 bases and the J gene lost 0 bases, with 8 bases spanning the gap. Germline-derived CDR1 and CDR2 are MNHNY and SVGAGI (reference sequence). The CDR3: CASSYAEGSYEQYF. CDR3 DNA: TGTGCCAGCAGTTACGCCGAAGGCTCCTACGAGCAGTACTTC.

This clonotype was picked up a small number of times. The chain is built from TRBV3-1 and TRBJ1-2, with D possibly matching TRBD1 (5 bases). CDR1 is LGHDT, CDR2 YNNKEL, per germline (reference sequence). Deletions cut 2 bases from V and 7 bases from J, with 17 bases between. The CDR3 runs to 15 residues. For the CDR3, the DNA is TGTGCCAGCAGCCAACTCACCGGGGACGCGGGTGGCTACACCTTC. This translates into CASSQLTGDAGGYTF.

The sample holds a few counts of this clonotype. The chain joins TRBV4-3 to TRBJ2-3; TRBD2 aligns across 13 bases. The junction had 7 bases not matched to a gene; V was cut back by 5 bases and J by 5 bases. Germline V lookup: CDR1 LGHNA, CDR2 YSLEER. The CDR3 consists of 16 residues. In DNA form, the CDR3 reads TGCGCCAGCAGCTCGCGGACTAGCGGGGGATTAGATACGCAGTATTTT. Encoded protein: CASSSRTSGGLDTQYF.

The genes are TRBV7-8 and TRBJ2-7; 7 nucleotides align to TRBD1. Losses at the gene ends were 5 bases for V and 2 bases for J; bases not matched to a gene: 9. The CDR3 runs to 15 residues. Germline V gene lookup returns CDR1 SGHVS and CDR2 FQNEAQ. The CDR3 region is CASSPEGQRTYEQYF. The CDR3 DNA reads as TGTGCCAGCAGCCCAGAGGGACAGCGGACCTACGAGCAGTACTTC.

This clonotype has just one count. This rearrangement joins TRBV20-1 to TRBJ1-4; 12 nucleotides match TRBD1. CDR1 DFQATT and CDR2 SNEGSKA come from the germline V gene (reference sequence). The length of the CDR3 is 12 residues. Trimming removed 6 bases from V and 7 bases from J; junction bases left unmatched: 0. The CDR3 nucleotides are TGCAGTGCGGGACAGGGGGCTGAAAAACTGTTTTTT. Protein: CSAGQGAEKLFF.

The chain joins TRBV11-2 to TRBJ1-1; D remains unclear. V dropped 0 bases and J dropped 4 bases, with 12 bases sitting between them. Per the germline V gene, CDR1 is SGHAT and CDR2 is FQNNGV. The CDR3 loop spans 15 amino acids. Written as DNA, the CDR3 is TGTGCCAGCAGCTTAGATACGGGATTGGGCACTGAAGCTTTCTTT. Amino acids: CASSLDTGLGTEAFF.

This clonotype was found a few times. The chain employs TRBV21-1 and TRBJ1-5. TRBV21-1 is a pseudogene locus. The CDR3 runs 16 residues. This CDR3 reads CASSKVTEGEGQPQHF. Written as DNA, the CDR3 is TGTGCCAGCAGCAAAGTCACGGAGGGGGAGGGCCAGCCCCAGCATTTT.

This clonotype was detected only a few times. The chain has TRBV20-1 and TRBJ2-5; D not resolved. V shed 2 bases and J shed 5 bases, with 12 bases lying between them. The CDR3 totals 13 residues. Per the germline V gene, CDR1 is DFQATT and CDR2 is SNEGSKA (reference sequence). The CDR3 coding sequence is TGCAGTGCTAGAAAGCCGGTGGGGGAGACCCAGTACTTC. Protein: CSARKPVGETQYF.

V is TRBV29-1 and J is TRBJ1-3; D is unresolved. Looked up from germline, CDR1 is SQVTM and CDR2 is ANQGSEA. This CDR3 has 11 residues. V was cut by 4 bases and J by 2 bases, with 3 bases left in between. The CDR3 DNA reads as TGCAGCGTTGCGCCTGGAAACACCATATATTTT. Its protein is CSVAPGNTIYF.

This chain connects TRBV5-6 to TRBJ2-1, with D tentatively TRBD1 (5 bases). This CDR3 has 14 residues. V lost 0 bases and J lost 7, with 11 bases in between. Per germline, CDR1 SGHDT and CDR2 YYEEEE. The CDR3 loop is CASSLVPGKNEQFF. DNA of the CDR3: TGTGCCAGCAGCTTGGTCCCAGGGAAAAATGAGCAGTTCTTC.

The chain recombines TRBV7-2 with TRBJ2-3; 9 positions agree with TRBD2. The V gene's germline CDR1 is SGHTA and CDR2 FQGNSA. After removal of 3 bases from V and 5 bases from J, the junction contained 6 bases not matched to a gene. This CDR3 region has 15 residues. The CDR3: CASSLVTSGGDTQYF. Here the CDR3 DNA reads TGTGCCAGCAGCTTGGTGACTAGCGGAGGAGATACGCAGTATTTT.

This clonotype was seen a handful of times. The genes are TRBV6-2 or TRBV6-3 and TRBJ2-2, with TRBD1 matching over 8 bases. The germline gives CDR1 MNHEY, CDR2 SVGEGT. With V trimmed by 2 bases and J by 0 bases, 5 bases remained unmatched. The CDR3 has 17 residues. The DNA for the CDR3 is TGTGCCAGCAGTTACCCGGACAGGGTCCCGAACACCGGGGAGCTGTTTTTT. It translates to CASSYPDRVPNTGELFF.

The V call is TRBV6-6, the J call TRBJ1-6; a possible D gene is TRBD1 (5 bases). The CDR3 runs 12 residues. V lost 11 bases, J lost 10 bases, and 15 bases lay in between. The germline V gene has CDR1 MNHNY and CDR2 SVGAGI (reference sequence). DNA for the CDR3: TGTGCCTCCCAACCGGGGGAATCACCCCTCCACTTT. Amino acids: CASQPGESPLHF.

The chain links TRBV9 to TRBJ2-3; 8 bases fit TRBD2. The CDR3 length is 15 residues. Trimming at V came to 2 bases and at J to 2 bases, leaving 4 bases not matched to a gene. CDR1 and CDR2 (germline): SGDLS, YYNGEE. The CDR3 protein is CASSVAGGVTDTQYF. The CDR3 DNA reads as TGTGCCAGCAGCGTGGCGGGGGGAGTCACAGATACGCAGTATTTT.

This clonotype was detected only a few times. The chain combines TRBV6-5 with TRBJ2-5; D is perhaps TRBD1 (6 bases). This CDR3 is 15 amino acids long. The germline CDR1 and CDR2 sequences are MNHEY and SVGAGI. Trimming stripped 1 base from V and 4 bases from J, with 13 bases between. As DNA, the CDR3 is TGTGCCAGCAGTTACTGGGGGCACAGGAGAGAGACCCAGTACTTC. Amino acid sequence: CASSYWGHRRETQYF.

The chain links TRBV5-1 to TRBJ1-6, with TRBD1 matching 9 bases. The length of the CDR3 is 16 residues. V gave up 0 bases and J gave up 9 bases; unmatched junction bases: 7. CDR1 is SGHRS, CDR2 YFSETQ, per germline. CDR3 nucleotides: TGCGCCAGCAGCTTGGCCGGGACAGGGAGGGGTTCACCCCTCCACTTT. Translation gives CASSLAGTGRGSPLHF.

The chain joins TRBV12-3 or TRBV12-4 to TRBJ2-1, with TRBD2 matching over 10 bases. The V gene end was trimmed by 11 bases and the J gene end by 2 bases; junction bases not matched to a gene: 3. This CDR3 is built from 13 residues. DNA of the CDR3: TGTGCCGGAAGCGGGGGGGCCTACAATGAGCAGTTCTTC. It is translated as CAGSGGAYNEQFF.